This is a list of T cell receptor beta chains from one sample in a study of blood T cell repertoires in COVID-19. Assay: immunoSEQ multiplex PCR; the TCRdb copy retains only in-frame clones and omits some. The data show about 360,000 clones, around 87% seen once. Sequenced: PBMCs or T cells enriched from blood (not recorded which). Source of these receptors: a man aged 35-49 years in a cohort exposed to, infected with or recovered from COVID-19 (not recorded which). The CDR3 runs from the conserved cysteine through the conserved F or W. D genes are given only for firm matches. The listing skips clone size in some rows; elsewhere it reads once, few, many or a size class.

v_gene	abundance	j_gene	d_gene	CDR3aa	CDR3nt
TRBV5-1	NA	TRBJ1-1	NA	CASSPKQGGSNTEAFF	TGCGCCAGCAGCCCCAAGCAGGGAGGTTCGAACACTGAAGCTTTCTTT
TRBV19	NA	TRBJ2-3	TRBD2	CASRTQTSGDTQYF	TGTGCCAGTCGGACCCAGACTAGCGGAGATACGCAGTATTTT
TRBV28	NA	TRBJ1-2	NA	CASSLLRGDKVYTF	TGTGCCAGCAGTTTATTGCGGGGGGACAAGGTCTACACCTTC
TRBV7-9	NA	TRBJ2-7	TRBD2	CASSSRGSGSYEQYF	TGTGCCAGCAGCTCCAGGGGTAGCGGGAGTTACGAGCAGTACTTC
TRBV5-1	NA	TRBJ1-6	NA	CASSLGEDNSPLHF	TGCGCCAGCAGCTTGGGGGAGGATAATTCACCCCTCCACTTT
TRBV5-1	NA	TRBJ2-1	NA	CASSFPDSASSYNEQFF	TGCGCCAGCAGCTTTCCCGATAGCGCCAGCTCCTACAATGAGCAGTTCTTC
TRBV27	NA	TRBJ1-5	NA	CASRGQVNQPQHF	TGTGCCAGCAGAGGTCAGGTCAATCAGCCCCAGCATTTT
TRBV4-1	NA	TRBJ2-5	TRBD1	CASSRSTGGVETQYF	TGCGCCAGCAGCCGCTCGACAGGGGGCGTGGAGACCCAGTACTTC
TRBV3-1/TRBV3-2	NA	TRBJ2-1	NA	CASSQHGPMVLASSYNEQFF	TGTGCCAGCAGCCAACACGGTCCGATGGTTTTAGCGAGCTCCTACAATGAGCAGTTCTTC
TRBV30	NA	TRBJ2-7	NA	CAWSGGNNYEQYF	TGTGCCTGGAGTGGCGGGAATAACTACGAGCAGTACTTC
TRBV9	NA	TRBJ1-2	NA	CASSVGLASYGYTF	TGTGCCAGCAGCGTAGGTCTGGCAAGCTATGGCTACACCTTC
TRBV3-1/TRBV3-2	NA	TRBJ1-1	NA	CASSQDIRGPRNTEAFF	TGTGCCAGCAGCCAAGATATCAGGGGACCTCGGAACACTGAAGCTTTCTTT
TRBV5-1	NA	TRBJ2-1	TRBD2	CASSFLAGLGYNEQFF	TGCGCCAGCAGCTTTTTAGCGGGATTGGGTTACAATGAGCAGTTCTTC
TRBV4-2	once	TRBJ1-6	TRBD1	CASSQGTGGVRGSPLHF	TGTGCCAGCAGCCAAGGGACAGGTGGGGTCCGGGGTTCACCCCTCCACTTT
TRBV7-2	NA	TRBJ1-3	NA	CASSLVSGGAAGNTIYF	TGTGCCAGCAGCTTAGTATCGGGGGGGGCGGCTGGAAACACCATATATTTT
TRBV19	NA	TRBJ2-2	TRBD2	CASSSSGKGGELFF	TGTGCCAGTAGTTCTAGCGGAAAGGGCGGGGAGCTGTTTTTT
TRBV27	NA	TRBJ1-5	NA	CASSLVPGHQPQHF	TGTGCCAGCAGTTTGGTTCCAGGCCATCAGCCCCAGCATTTT
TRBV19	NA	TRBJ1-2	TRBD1	CASLDRGQNDHGYTF	TGTGCCAGCCTTGACAGGGGCCAAAACGATCATGGCTACACCTTC